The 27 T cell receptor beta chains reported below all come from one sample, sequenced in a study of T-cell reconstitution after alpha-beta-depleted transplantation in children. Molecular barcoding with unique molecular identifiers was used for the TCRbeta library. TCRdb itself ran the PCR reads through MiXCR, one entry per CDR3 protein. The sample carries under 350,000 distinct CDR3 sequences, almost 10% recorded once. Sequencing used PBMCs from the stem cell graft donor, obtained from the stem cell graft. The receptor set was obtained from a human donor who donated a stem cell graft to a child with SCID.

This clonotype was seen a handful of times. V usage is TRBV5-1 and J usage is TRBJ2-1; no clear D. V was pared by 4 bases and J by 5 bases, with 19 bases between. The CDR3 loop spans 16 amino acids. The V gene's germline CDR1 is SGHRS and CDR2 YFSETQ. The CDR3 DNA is TGCGCCAGCAGCCCTGAATTATTACCTATTAACAATGAGCAGTTCTTC. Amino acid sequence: CASSPELLPINNEQFF.

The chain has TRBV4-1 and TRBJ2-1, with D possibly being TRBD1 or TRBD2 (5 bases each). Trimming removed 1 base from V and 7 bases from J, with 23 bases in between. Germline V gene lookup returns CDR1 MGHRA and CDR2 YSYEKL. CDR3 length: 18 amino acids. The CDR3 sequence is CASSQVGALAPPGNEQFF. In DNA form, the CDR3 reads TGCGCCAGCAGCCAAGTAGGGGCCCTAGCCCCGCCGGGGAATGAGCAGTTCTTC.

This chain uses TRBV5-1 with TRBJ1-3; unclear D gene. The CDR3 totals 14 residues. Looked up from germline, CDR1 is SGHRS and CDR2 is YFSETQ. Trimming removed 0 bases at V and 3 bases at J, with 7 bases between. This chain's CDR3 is CASSLEPVGNTIYF. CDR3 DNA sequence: TGCGCCAGCAGCTTGGAGCCAGTTGGAAACACCATATATTTT.

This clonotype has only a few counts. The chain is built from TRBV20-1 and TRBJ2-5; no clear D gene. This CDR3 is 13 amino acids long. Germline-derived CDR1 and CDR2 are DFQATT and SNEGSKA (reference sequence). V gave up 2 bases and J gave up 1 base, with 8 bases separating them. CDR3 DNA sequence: TGCAGTGCTAGACCAGGACCCCAAGAGACCCAGTACTTC. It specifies CSARPGPQETQYF.

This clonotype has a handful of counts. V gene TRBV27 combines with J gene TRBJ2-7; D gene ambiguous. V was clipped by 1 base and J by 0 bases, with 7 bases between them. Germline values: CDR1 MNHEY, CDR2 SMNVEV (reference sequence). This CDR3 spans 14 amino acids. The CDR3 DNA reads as TGTGCCAGCAGTTTATATCGGAGCTCCTACGAGCAGTACTTC. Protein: CASSLYRSSYEQYF.

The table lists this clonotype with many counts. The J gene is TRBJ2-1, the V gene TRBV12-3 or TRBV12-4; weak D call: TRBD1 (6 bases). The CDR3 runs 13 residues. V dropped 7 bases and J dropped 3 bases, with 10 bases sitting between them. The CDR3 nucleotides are TGTGCCAGCACCGGGACACACTACAATGAGCAGTTCTTC. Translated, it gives CASTGTHYNEQFF.

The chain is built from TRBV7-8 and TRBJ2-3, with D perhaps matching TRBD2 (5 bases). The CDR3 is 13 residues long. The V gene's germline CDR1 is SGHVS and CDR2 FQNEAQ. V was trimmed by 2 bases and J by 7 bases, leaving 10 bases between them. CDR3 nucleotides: TGTGCCAGCAGCTTAACGGACTTACATACGCAGTATTTT. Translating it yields CASSLTDLHTQYF.

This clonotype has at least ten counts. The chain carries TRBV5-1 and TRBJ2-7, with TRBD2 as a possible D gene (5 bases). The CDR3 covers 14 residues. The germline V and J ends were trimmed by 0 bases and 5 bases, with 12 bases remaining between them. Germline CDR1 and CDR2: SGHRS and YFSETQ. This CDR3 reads CASSLGWTEDEQYF. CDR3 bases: TGCGCCAGCAGCTTGGGATGGACGGAGGACGAGCAGTACTTC.

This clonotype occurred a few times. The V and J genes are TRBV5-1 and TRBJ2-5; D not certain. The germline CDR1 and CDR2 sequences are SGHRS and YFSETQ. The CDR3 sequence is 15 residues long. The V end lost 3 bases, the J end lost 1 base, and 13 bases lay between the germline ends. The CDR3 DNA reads TGCGCCAGCAGCTCTAACGGAATATTCCAAGAGACCCAGTACTTC. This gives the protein CASSSNGIFQETQYF.

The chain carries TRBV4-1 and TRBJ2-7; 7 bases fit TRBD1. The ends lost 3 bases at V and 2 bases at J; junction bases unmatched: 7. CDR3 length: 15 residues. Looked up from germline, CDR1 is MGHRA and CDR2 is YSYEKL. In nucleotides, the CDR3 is TGCGCCAGCAGCCACCTGACAGGGTCTCCCTACGAGCAGTACTTC. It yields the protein CASSHLTGSPYEQYF.

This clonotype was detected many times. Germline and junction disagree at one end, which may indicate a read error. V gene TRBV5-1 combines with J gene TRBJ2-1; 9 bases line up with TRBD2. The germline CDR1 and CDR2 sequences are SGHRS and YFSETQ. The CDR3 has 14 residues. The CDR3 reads CASSSPSGRNEQSF. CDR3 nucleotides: TGCGCCAGCAGCTCCCCCAGCGGGAGGAATGAGCAGTCCTTC.

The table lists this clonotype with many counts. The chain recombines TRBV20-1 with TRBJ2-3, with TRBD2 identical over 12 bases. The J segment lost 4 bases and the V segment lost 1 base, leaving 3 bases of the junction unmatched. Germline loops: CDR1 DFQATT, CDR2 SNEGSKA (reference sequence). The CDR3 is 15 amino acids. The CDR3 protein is CSARGRLAGADTQYF. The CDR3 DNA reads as TGCAGTGCTAGAGGTAGACTAGCGGGGGCAGATACGCAGTATTTT.

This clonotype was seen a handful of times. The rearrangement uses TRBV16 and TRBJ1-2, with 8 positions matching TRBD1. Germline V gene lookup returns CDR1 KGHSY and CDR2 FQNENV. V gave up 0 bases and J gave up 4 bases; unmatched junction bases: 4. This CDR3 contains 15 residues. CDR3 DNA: TGTGCCAGCAGCCAATCGTCAGGGGGCGGCTATGGCTACACCTTC. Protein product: CASSQSSGGGYGYTF.

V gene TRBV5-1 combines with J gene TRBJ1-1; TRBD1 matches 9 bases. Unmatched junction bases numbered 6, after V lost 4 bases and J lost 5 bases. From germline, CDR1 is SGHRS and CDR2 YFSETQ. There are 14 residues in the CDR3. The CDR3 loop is CASSIRQGGTEAFF. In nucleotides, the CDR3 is TGCGCCAGCAGCATACGACAGGGGGGGACTGAAGCTTTCTTT.

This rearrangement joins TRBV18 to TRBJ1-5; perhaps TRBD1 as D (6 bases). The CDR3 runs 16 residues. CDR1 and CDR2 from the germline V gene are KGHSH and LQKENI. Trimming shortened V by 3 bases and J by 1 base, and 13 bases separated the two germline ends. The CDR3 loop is CASSPTGRMSNQPQHF. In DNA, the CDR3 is TGTGCCAGCTCACCTACAGGGAGGATGAGCAATCAGCCCCAGCATTTT.

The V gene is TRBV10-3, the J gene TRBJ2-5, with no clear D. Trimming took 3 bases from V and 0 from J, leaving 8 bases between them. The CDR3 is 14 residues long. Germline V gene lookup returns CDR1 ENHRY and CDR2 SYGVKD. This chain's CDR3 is CAISERAYQETQYF. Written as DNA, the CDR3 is TGTGCCATCAGTGAAAGAGCCTACCAAGAGACCCAGTACTTC.

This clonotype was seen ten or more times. CDR3 bases: TGTGCCAGCAGCCTGGCTAGCGGTAACGAGCAGTACTTC. This translates into CASSLASGNEQYF. The rearrangement uses TRBV12-3 or TRBV12-4 and TRBJ2-7; 7 bases map to TRBD2. Trimming removed 6 bases from V and 5 bases from J; junction bases left unmatched: 7. The CDR3 is 13 residues long.

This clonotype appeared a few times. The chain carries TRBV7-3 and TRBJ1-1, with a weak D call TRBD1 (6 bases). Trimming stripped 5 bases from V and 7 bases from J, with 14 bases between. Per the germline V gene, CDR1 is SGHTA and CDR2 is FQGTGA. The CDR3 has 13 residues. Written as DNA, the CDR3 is TGTGCCAGCAGCCACCGGGGGCCGGGTGAAGCTTTCTTT. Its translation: CASSHRGPGEAFF.

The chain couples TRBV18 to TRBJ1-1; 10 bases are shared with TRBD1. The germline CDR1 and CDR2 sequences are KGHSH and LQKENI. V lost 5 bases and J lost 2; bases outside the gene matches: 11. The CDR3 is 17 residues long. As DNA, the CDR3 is TGTGCCAGCTCAACCGGGACAGGGGCTGGTGGAAACACTGAAGCTTTCTTT. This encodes CASSTGTGAGGNTEAFF.

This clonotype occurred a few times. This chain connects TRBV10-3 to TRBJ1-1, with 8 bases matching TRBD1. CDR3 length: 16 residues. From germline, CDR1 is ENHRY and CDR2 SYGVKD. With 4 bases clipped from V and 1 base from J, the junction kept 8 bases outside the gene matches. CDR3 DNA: TGTGCCATCAGTGGGGACAGGTTTTGGGAGAACACTGAAGCTTTCTTT. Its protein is CAISGDRFWENTEAFF.

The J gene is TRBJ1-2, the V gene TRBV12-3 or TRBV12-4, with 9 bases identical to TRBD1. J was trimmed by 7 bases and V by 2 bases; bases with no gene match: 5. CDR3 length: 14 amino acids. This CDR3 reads CASSLTGGAGGYTF. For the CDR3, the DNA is TGTGCCAGCAGTTTAACAGGGGGCGCCGGTGGCTACACCTTC.

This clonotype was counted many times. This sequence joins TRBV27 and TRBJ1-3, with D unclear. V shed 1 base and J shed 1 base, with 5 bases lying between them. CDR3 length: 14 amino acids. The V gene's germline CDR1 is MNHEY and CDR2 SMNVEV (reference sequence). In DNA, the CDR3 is TGTGCCAGCAGTTTATTAGGGTCTGGAAACACCATATATTTT. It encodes CASSLLGSGNTIYF.

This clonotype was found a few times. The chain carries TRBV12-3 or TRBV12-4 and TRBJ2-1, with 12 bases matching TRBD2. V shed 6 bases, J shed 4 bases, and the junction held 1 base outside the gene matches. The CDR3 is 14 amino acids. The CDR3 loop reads CASRTSGGYNEQFF. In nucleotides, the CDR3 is TGTGCCAGCAGGACTAGCGGGGGATACAATGAGCAGTTCTTC.

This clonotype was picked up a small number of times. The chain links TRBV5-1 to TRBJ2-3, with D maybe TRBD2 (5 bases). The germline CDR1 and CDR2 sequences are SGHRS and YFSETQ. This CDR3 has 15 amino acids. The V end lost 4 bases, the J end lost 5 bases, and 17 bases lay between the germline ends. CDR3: CASSDRPQGGDTQYF. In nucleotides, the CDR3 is TGCGCCAGCAGCGATCGACCCCAAGGAGGAGATACGCAGTATTTT.

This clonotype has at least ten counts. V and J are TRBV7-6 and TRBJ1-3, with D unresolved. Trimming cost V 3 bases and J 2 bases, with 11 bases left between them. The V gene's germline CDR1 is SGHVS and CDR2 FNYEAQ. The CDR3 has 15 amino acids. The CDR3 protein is CASSFAPNPGNTIYF. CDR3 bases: TGTGCCAGCAGCTTTGCACCAAACCCTGGAAACACCATATATTTT.

In DNA form, the CDR3 reads TGTGCCAGCAGTTTTGGGGCTAGGGACGGCTCCTACGAGCAGTACTTC. Protein: CASSFGARDGSYEQYF. This rearrangement joins TRBV27 to TRBJ2-7; D might be TRBD1 or TRBD2, each matching 5 bases. V lost 3 bases to trimming and J lost 0 bases, with 15 bases between them. The CDR3 loop spans 16 amino acids. The germline V gene has CDR1 MNHEY and CDR2 SMNVEV (reference sequence).

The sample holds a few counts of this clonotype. As DNA, the CDR3 is TGTGCCAGCAAGGACAGGATCGATGAGCAGTTCTTC. Its translation: CASKDRIDEQFF. V and J are TRBV27 and TRBJ2-1; TRBD1 agrees at 7 bases. Germline lookup yields CDR1 MNHEY and CDR2 SMNVEV (reference sequence). The CDR3 has 12 residues. The V and J ends lost 7 bases and 8 bases, in that order; junction bases with no gene match: 5.